Here is one TCR beta chain with its context. As yet, its antigen is unknown. V lost 0 bases to trimming and J lost 1 base, with 9 bases between them. Germline CDR1 reads MNHEY; CDR2 reads SVGAGI. CDR3 length: 15 residues. These data come from a study of cytomegalovirus exposure and HLA in healthy donors. Study-level results: As a later analysis showed, a missense DCLRE1C variant was linked to trimming of TCR beta V- and J-genes.

The PCR had 60 Vbeta and 13 Jbeta primers. Using immunoSEQ multiplex PCR, the repertoire was profiled, and TCRdb retains in-frame clones only, with some absent. The sample records approximately 240,000 clones, around 88% being singletons. Sequencing was performed on PBMCs. The J gene is TRBJ1-1, the V gene TRBV6-5, with a tentative D call TRBD1 (5 bases). This TCR was recovered from a woman younger than 30 in good health and CMV-seronegative. CDR3 nucleotides: TGTGCCAGCAGTTACTCGGGGGGTCGGAACACTGAAGCTTTCTTT. It yields the protein CASSYSGGRNTEAFF.